A single sample gave rise to the 21 T cell receptor beta chains below, sequenced in a study of blood T cell repertoires in COVID-19 (dated by TCRdb to about 2020). Libraries were prepared through the immunoSEQ multiplex PCR assay. TCRdb carries this immuneACCESS record with in-frame sequences only. Its versions omit some clonotypes, under half of them owing to an unresolved V gene in the studies checked, with the rest unexplained. Recorded for this sample are approximately 50,000 clones; more than 80% of them occurred a single time. The ten largest clones represent around a third of the sample. The source material was peripheral blood. Receptors were obtained from a man in his 60s with COVID-19, enrolled during active disease.

V gene TRBV5-1 combines with J gene TRBJ2-6; 7 nucleotides agree with TRBD1. The CDR3 has 17 residues. V lost 4 bases and J lost 2; bases outside the gene matches: 9. Germline CDR1 SGHRS, CDR2 YFSETQ. The DNA of the CDR3 is TGCGCCAGCAGCCAATCGACAGGGAGCACTGGGGCCAACGTCCTGACTTTC. Encoded protein: CASSQSTGSTGANVLTF.

This clone was picked up a small number of times. V usage is TRBV11-2 and J usage is TRBJ2-7, with 9 bases lining up with TRBD2. J gave up 1 base and V 8 bases, and 9 bases lay outside the gene matches. The CDR3 is 15 residues long. Germline CDR1 SGHAT, CDR2 FQNNGV. The CDR3: CASSLGSGRSYEQYF. DNA of the CDR3: TGTGCCAGCTCCCTAGGCAGCGGGAGGTCCTACGAGCAGTACTTC.

A single count supports this clone. The CDR3 loop is CAISKTEDSYNEQFF. The DNA of the CDR3 is TGTGCCATCAGTAAGACTGAAGACTCCTACAATGAGCAGTTCTTC. This rearrangement joins TRBV10-3 to TRBJ2-1; D remains ambiguous. Germline assignment: CDR1 ENHRY and CDR2 SYGVKD. V was trimmed by 5 bases and J by 0 bases, leaving 11 bases between them. The CDR3 is made up of 15 amino acids.

For the CDR3, the DNA is TGTGCCAGCAGCTTGGCACAGACAGTGAACACTGAAGCTTTCTTT. Translated, it gives CASSLAQTVNTEAFF. The chain joins TRBV5-5 to TRBJ1-1, with D possibly matching TRBD1 (5 bases). The CDR3 loop spans 15 amino acids. V dropped 0 bases and J dropped 0 bases, with 9 bases sitting between them. Germline V gene lookup returns CDR1 SGHKS and CDR2 YYEKEE (reference sequence).

The rearrangement uses TRBV5-1 and TRBJ2-1; no clear D gene. The ends were cut back, 1 base at V and 8 bases at J, with 7 bases in the middle. The CDR3 consists of 12 residues. Germline lookup yields CDR1 SGHRS and CDR2 YFSETQ. In nucleotides, the CDR3 is TGCGCCAGCAGCTTGATGGGCGATGAGCAGTTCTTC. Residues: CASSLMGDEQFF.

This clone was observed once. CDR3: CASSFGLAGDLGNEQFF. The CDR3 DNA reads TGTGCCAGCAGCTTTGGACTAGCGGGAGATTTGGGCAATGAGCAGTTCTTC. The chain joins TRBV5-6 to TRBJ2-1; 13 bases map to TRBD2. This CDR3 is built from 17 residues. The V and J ends lost 2 bases and 6 bases, in that order; junction bases with no gene match: 8. Germline loops: CDR1 SGHDT, CDR2 YYEEEE. The whole variable domain, filled in from reference TRBV5-6 and TRBJ2-1, reads DAGVTQSPTHLIKTRGQQVTLRCSPKSGHDTVSWYQQALGQGPQFIFQYYEEEERQRGNFPDRFSGHQFPNYSSELNVNALLLGDSALYLCASSFGLAGDLGNEQFFGPGTRLTVL.

CDR3: CSVGGGRTEAFF. The CDR3, as DNA: TGCAGCGTTGGCGGGGGAAGGACTGAAGCTTTCTTT. The chain recombines TRBV29-1 with TRBJ1-1; TRBD1 might be the D (5 bases). Germline V CDR1 and CDR2: SQVTM, ANQGSEA. Trimming shortened V by 4 bases and J by 5 bases, and 11 bases separated the two germline ends. The CDR3 runs to 12 residues.

V usage is TRBV7-9 and J usage is TRBJ2-7; 8 positions agree with TRBD2. The ends lost 4 bases at V and 0 bases at J; junction bases unmatched: 8. This CDR3 region has 16 residues. The germline CDR1 and CDR2 sequences are SEHNR and FQNEAQ (reference sequence). CDR3 in amino acids: CASSSRGAGSSYEQYF. CDR3 bases: TGTGCCAGCAGCTCGCGGGGGGCAGGGAGCTCCTACGAGCAGTACTTC.

The table lists this clone with a few counts. This chain uses TRBV5-5 with TRBJ2-7, with 7 bases fitting TRBD1. The trim removed 6 bases at V and 6 bases at J, leaving 9 bases unmatched. Germline loops: CDR1 SGHKS, CDR2 YYEKEE (reference sequence). The CDR3 consists of 13 residues. CDR3 protein: CASNRDSGIEQYF. For the CDR3, the DNA is TGTGCCAGCAACAGGGACAGCGGTATCGAGCAGTACTTC.

V gene TRBV27 combines with J gene TRBJ1-5; D is ambiguous. The CDR3 runs to 14 residues. Per germline, CDR1 MNHEY and CDR2 SMNVEV (reference sequence). V was pared by 8 bases and J by 2 bases, with 13 bases between. The CDR3 bases are TGTGCCAGCCGGATGGGAGTAGGCAATCAGCCCCAGCATTTT. It translates to CASRMGVGNQPQHF.

There are a few counts of this clone. V usage is TRBV5-4 and J usage is TRBJ1-1, with D possibly TRBD1 on 6 matching bases. Trimming cost V 5 bases and J 3 bases, with 17 bases left between them. The CDR3 consists of 15 residues. The germline V gene encodes CDR1 SGHNT and CDR2 YYREEE (reference sequence). The CDR3 region is CASRTPTGRYTEAFF. CDR3 sequence (DNA): TGTGCCAGCAGAACCCCGACAGGCCGTTACACTGAAGCTTTCTTT.

This rearrangement joins TRBV29-1 to TRBJ1-1, with 7 bases aligning to TRBD1. The V gene's germline CDR1 is SQVTM and CDR2 ANQGSEA. Trimming cost V 6 bases and J 4 bases; bases outside gene matches: 5. The length of the CDR3 is 12 residues. In nucleotides, the CDR3 is TGCAGCGTAAAACAGGGGTCCACTGAAGCTTTCTTT. Its protein is CSVKQGSTEAFF. Based on the CDR3 plus reference TRBV29-1 and TRBJ1-1, the full variable domain is SAVISQKPSRDICQRGTSLTIQCQVDSQVTMMFWYRQQPGQSLTLIATANQGSEATYESGFVIDKFPISRPNLTFSTLTVSNMSPEDSSIYLCSVKQGSTEAFFGQGTRLTVV.

V is TRBV6-2 or TRBV6-3 and J is TRBJ2-5, with a tentative D call TRBD1 (6 bases). Looked up from germline, CDR1 is MNHEY and CDR2 is SVGEGT. This CDR3 contains 12 residues. The V end was cut by 2 bases, the J end by 5 bases, with 6 bases between. The DNA for the CDR3 is TGTGCCAGCAGTTACGGACAGGAGACCCAGTACTTC. Protein sequence: CASSYGQETQYF.

The chain recombines TRBV10-3 with TRBJ1-2, with 7 bases fitting TRBD1. Per germline, CDR1 ENHRY and CDR2 SYGVKD. The CDR3 covers 14 residues. V shed 3 bases and J 2 bases; nucleotides not matched to a gene: 3. CDR3 DNA: TGTGCCATCAGTGAAGGGACAGCAAACTATGGCTACACCTTC. Its protein product is CAISEGTANYGYTF.

V is TRBV5-1 and J is TRBJ2-7, with 9 positions matching TRBD2. The V segment lost 1 base and the J segment 2 bases; nucleotides outside the gene matches: 4. The CDR3 sequence is 15 residues long. CDR1 SGHRS and CDR2 YFSETQ come from the germline V gene. The CDR3 DNA reads as TGCGCCAGCAGCTTGATTGCGGGGGGGACCTACGAGCAGTACTTC. Protein: CASSLIAGGTYEQYF. Full variable domain (remainder filled in from reference TRBV5-1 and TRBJ2-7): KAGVTQTPRYLIKTRGQQVTLSCSPISGHRSVSWYQQTPGQGLQFLFEYFSETQRNKGNFPGRFSGRQFSNSRSEMNVSTLELGDSALYLCASSLIAGGTYEQYFGPGTRLTVT.

The chain uses TRBV7-3 and TRBJ1-6; tentative D call: TRBD1 (6 bases). This CDR3 is built from 17 residues. Germline V gives CDR1 SGHTA, CDR2 FQGTGA. Trimming shortened V by 1 base and J by 7 bases, and 17 bases separated the two germline ends. The CDR3 DNA follows: TGTGCCAGCAGCTTAAGTTCGGGAGGGGGACCGAATTCACCCCTCCACTTT. Amino acids: CASSLSSGGGPNSPLHF.

The genes are TRBV18 and TRBJ2-2; D gene uncertain. This CDR3 is 14 amino acids long. V was clipped by 3 bases and J by 5 bases, with 10 bases between them. Per the germline V gene, CDR1 is KGHSH and CDR2 is LQKENI. CDR3 nucleotide sequence: TGTGCCAGCTCACCCCCGGTCCGTACCGGGGAGCTGTTTTTT. This encodes CASSPPVRTGELFF.

The chain recombines TRBV5-6 with TRBJ2-7; possible D gene TRBD1, 6 bases. Germline loops: CDR1 SGHDT, CDR2 YYEEEE. The CDR3 is 12 amino acids. Trimming removed 6 bases from V and 2 bases from J, with 9 bases in between. CDR3 in DNA: TGTGCCAGCAACAGGGAGCCCTACGAGCAGTACTTC. It specifies CASNREPYEQYF. Combining the CDR3 with reference TRBV5-6 and TRBJ2-7 gives the whole variable domain DAGVTQSPTHLIKTRGQQVTLRCSPKSGHDTVSWYQQALGQGPQFIFQYYEEEERQRGNFPDRFSGHQFPNYSSELNVNALLLGDSALYLCASNREPYEQYFGPGTRLTVT.

This clone was recorded once. This chain connects TRBV21-1 to TRBJ1-1; no check of the table's D call, TRBD1, against the DNA was made. TRBV21-1 has pseudogene status. The CDR3 is made up of 14 amino acids. In DNA, the CDR3 is TGTGCCAGCCGTCAGGACAGGGTGAACACTGAAGCTTTCTTT. This gives the protein CASRQDRVNTEAFF.

The V call is TRBV12-3 or TRBV12-4, the J call TRBJ1-4; D unresolved. This CDR3 is 13 amino acids long. V was trimmed by 3 bases and J by 12 bases, leaving 14 bases between them. DNA for the CDR3: TGTGCCAGCAGTTTGGTTGTAGCTCGGGAACTGTTTTTT. Amino acid sequence: CASSLVVARELFF.

Turning to this clone: Germline is not matched at one junction end, which may reflect a read error. V and J are TRBV25-1 and TRBJ2-7; perhaps TRBD1 as D (6 bases). Germline V CDR1 and CDR2: MGHDK, SYGVNS. The CDR3 has 12 residues. CDR3 in amino acids: CASGDRPYEQYF. In nucleotides, the CDR3 is TGTGCCAGCGGTGACAGGCCCTACGAGCAGTACTTC.